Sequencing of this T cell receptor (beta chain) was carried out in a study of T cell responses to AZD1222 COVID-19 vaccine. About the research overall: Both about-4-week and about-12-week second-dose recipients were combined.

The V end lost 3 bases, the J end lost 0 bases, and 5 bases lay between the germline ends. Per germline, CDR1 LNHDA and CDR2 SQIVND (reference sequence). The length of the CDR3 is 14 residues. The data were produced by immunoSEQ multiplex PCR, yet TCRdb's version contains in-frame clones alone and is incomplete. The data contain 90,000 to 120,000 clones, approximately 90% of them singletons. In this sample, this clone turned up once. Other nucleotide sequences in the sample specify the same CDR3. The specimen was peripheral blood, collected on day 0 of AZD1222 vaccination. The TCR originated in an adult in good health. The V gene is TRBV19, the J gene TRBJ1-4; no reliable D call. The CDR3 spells CASSIGPTNEKLFF. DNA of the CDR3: TGTGCCAGTAGTATCGGACCAACTAATGAAAAACTGTTTTTT.